This TCR beta chain was recovered during a study of shared clonotypes between healthy human individuals. A note on this clone: Its antigen is still unknown.

CD4+ cell separation produced CD45RA+ naive and CD45RA-negative memory subsets. Study-level points and caveats: Shared across a few donors were around 5% of the naive CD4 clonotypes. Relative to their counterparts shared across all four donors, non-shared clonotypes exhibited diminished generation probabilities.

The CDR3 runs to 13 residues. V lost 1 base, J lost 10 bases, and 11 bases lay in between. Germline V gene sequence: CDR1 SNHLY, CDR2 FYNNEI. Sequenced by immunoSEQ multiplex PCR; TCRdb stores in-frame clones only, minus some. The profile shows about 180,000 clones, just under 95% of them singletons. The sequenced sample consisted of naive CD4+ T cells sorted from blood. Subset reported: CD45RA+ positively selected. The TCR was taken from a woman aged 25 to 39 in good health. The chain joins TRBV2 to TRBJ2-1; D unresolved. CDR3 sequence reads: CASSEEPTREQFF. The CDR3 nucleotides are TGTGCCAGCAGTGAAGAGCCTACCCGCGAGCAGTTCTTC.